The T cell receptor beta chain described here comes from a study of blood T cell repertoires in COVID-19. Study summary: T cells, B-cell-depleted T cells, or PBMCs supplied cDNA or gDNA.

The V and J ends lost 3 bases and 6 bases respectively, with 9 bases between them. In germline, CDR1 is DFQATT, CDR2 SNEGSKA (reference sequence). This CDR3 region has 13 residues. Method: immunoSEQ multiplex PCR; TCRdb's copy keeps in-frame clones and lacks some. The repertoire holds over 250,000 clones, with about nine tenths as singletons. Two consecutive negative NP/OP PCR tests, clearance, or resolved symptoms defined Cohort 3 recovery. The rearrangement joins TRBV20-1 to TRBJ1-6; weak D call: TRBD1 (5 bases). The sequenced material came from PBMCs or T cells enriched from blood (not recorded which). This receptor was identified in a young woman who had recovered from COVID-19. DNA for the CDR3: TGCAGTGCTAGTGGCGGGGCTAATTCACCCCTCCACTTT. Translating gives CSASGGANSPLHF.